This TCR beta chain was documented in a study of T cell clonality in common variable immunodeficiency. Study-wide results and limits: Shared TCRbeta clones were fewer between CVID subjects than controls. TCRbeta clonality was increased in CVID versus healthy controls.

Comments on this clone: As yet, its antigen is unknown. Read data end 3 residues before the CDR3 end; the end is taken from the germline J gene.

TCRdb's copy holds only in-frame clones and misses some; the assay was immunoSEQ multiplex PCR. Observed in the sample are 40,000 to 50,000 clones, none of them singletons. Most patients and controls had Caucasian heritage. With 3 bases clipped from V and 4 bases from J, the junction kept 8 bases outside the gene matches. CDR3 length: 15 amino acids. Germline assignment: CDR1 SGHRS and CDR2 YFSETQ. Sequencing input: peripheral blood mononuclear cells. The receptor's source is a person between 18 and 69 years old in good health. The chain recombines TRBV5-1 with TRBJ1-2; the match to TRBD1 covers 8 bases. The CDR3 spells CASSSGDRTIYGYTF. CDR3 DNA (partial): TGCGCCAGCAGCTCCGGGGACAGGACGATCTATGGC.